This paragraph covers one T cell receptor (beta chain) sequence. The antigen is not known. The source of the sample is a study of OX40 agonist ivuxolimab in advanced cancers. Study results and limitations: Averaging showed that CD8+ T cells had more expanded clones than CD4+ did. Circulating CD4+ and CD8+ T cells showed clonal expansion by week 6 at 0.1 to 3.0 mg/kg.

Using immunoSEQ multiplex PCR, the repertoire was profiled, and TCRdb retains in-frame clones only, with some absent. The data contain 90,000 or so clones, roughly 90% of them singletons. This CDR3 is built from 15 residues. Trimming pared 4 bases from V and 2 bases from J, leaving 11 bases between. Germline loops: CDR1 SEHNR, CDR2 FQNEAQ (reference sequence). Blood draws occurred at baseline, cycle 4 day 1, and cycle 7 day 1. The TCR originated in an adult with an advanced solid tumor such as melanoma, head and neck, liver or kidney cancer. Sample: CD4+ or CD8+ T cells sorted from blood, taken in a trial of the OX40 agonist ivuxolimab. The rearrangement joins TRBV7-9 to TRBJ2-2, with D perhaps TRBD2 (5 bases). This CDR3 is CASSSPGSNTGELFF. The CDR3 DNA reads as TGTGCCAGCAGCTCACCGGGGAGTAACACCGGGGAGCTGTTTTTT.